These T cell receptor beta chains were read from a single sample in a study of T cell responses to AZD1222 COVID-19 vaccine. This table comes from immunoSEQ multiplex PCR, and its TCRdb copy is limited to in-frame clones, with some not included. The table has 160,000 or so clones, 94% seen once. The sequencing used peripheral blood, collected 28 days after the second AZD1222 dose. Every receptor here comes from an adult who received the AZD1222 COVID-19 vaccine. Each CDR3 is given with its conserved first and last residue. Fields, in order: D gene, V gene, CDR3 length, J gene, clone size, CDR3 protein, CDR3 DNA. A D gene is named only where the DNA matches it firmly. Not all rows give a size; the values are once, few, many and, for expanded clones, a class.

TRBD1	TRBV13	15	TRBJ2-7	.	CASSLRDRGVHEQYF	TGTGCCAGCAGCCTCCGGGACAGGGGGGTCCACGAGCAGTACTTC
.	TRBV6-2/TRBV6-3	12	TRBJ2-1	.	CASSYSTVEQFF	TGTGCCAGCAGTTACTCGACCGTTGAGCAGTTCTTC
TRBD1	TRBV7-9	14	TRBJ2-7	.	CASSSGTGSFEQYF	TGTGCCAGCAGCTCCGGGACAGGGAGTTTCGAGCAGTACTTC
TRBD1	TRBV18	14	TRBJ2-2	.	CASSPDRGRRELFF	TGTGCCAGCTCACCAGACAGGGGGCGCCGGGAGCTGTTTTTT
TRBD1	TRBV18	14	TRBJ1-1	.	CASSPQDRASTAFF	TGTGCCAGCTCACCGCAGGACAGGGCTTCAACGGCTTTCTTT
.	TRBV12-5	14	TRBJ1-5	.	CASGLFRDNQPQHF	TGTGCTAGTGGCCTCTTCAGGGACAATCAGCCCCAGCATTTT
TRBD1	TRBV7-8	14	TRBJ2-7	.	CASSTRDSYYEQYF	TGTGCCAGCAGCACCAGGGACAGCTACTACGAGCAGTACTTC
.	TRBV12-3/TRBV12-4	12	TRBJ2-3	.	CASSLGVDTQYF	TGTGCCAGCAGTTTAGGGGTGGATACGCAGTATTTT
.	TRBV5-1	13	TRBJ1-2	.	CASSLDPGYGYTF	TGCGCCAGCAGCTTGGATCCGGGGTATGGCTACACCTTC
.	TRBV7-8	15	TRBJ1-3	.	CASSSQGFSGNTIYF	TGTGCCAGCAGCTCCCAGGGTTTCTCTGGAAACACCATATATTTT
.	TRBV18	12	TRBJ2-7	.	CASSPAGHEQYF	TGTGCCAGCTCACCGGCAGGTCACGAGCAGTACTTC
.	TRBV18	15	TRBJ1-5	.	CASSPEGLSNQPQHF	TGTGCCAGCTCACCAGAGGGATTGAGCAATCAGCCCCAGCATTTT
.	TRBV25-1	14	TRBJ1-1	.	CASSEWQGASEAFF	TGTGCCAGCAGTGAATGGCAGGGAGCTAGTGAAGCTTTCTTT
.	TRBV11-2	15	TRBJ1-6	once	CASSTIKGKNSPLHF	TGTGCCAGCAGCACGATTAAGGGGAAGAATTCACCCCTCCACTTT
TRBD1	TRBV4-2	14	TRBJ2-2	.	CASSQGQGAGELFF	TGTGCCAGCAGCCAAGGACAGGGGGCCGGGGAGCTGTTTTTT